The 25 T cell receptor beta chains in this list originate from one sample, sequenced in a study of Graves' ophthalmopathy and Graves' hyperthyroidism. The sequenced template was RNA, covering the TCR beta CDR3 region. RT-PCR in the first round used HTBI primers; a second-round multiplex PCR followed. One entry per CDR3 protein results from TCRdb running MiXCR on the multiplex PCR reads. The sample lists about 740,000 distinct CDR3 sequences, about 44% occurring once. The source material was peripheral blood. These receptor sequences come from an adult man with Graves' ophthalmopathy.

The chain recombines TRBV10-3 with TRBJ2-2, with D hard to call. Between the trimmed V and J ends, which lost 2 bases and 0 bases, there was a span of 10 bases. Germline CDR1 and CDR2: ENHRY and SYGVKD. CDR3 length: 16 amino acids. The CDR3 is CAISEPRYTNTGELFF. The CDR3 DNA is TGTGCCATCAGTGAGCCCCGATATACGAACACCGGGGAGCTGTTTTTT.

This clonotype showed up many times. The chain has TRBV10-2 and TRBJ2-5; 10 positions match TRBD2. Germline V lookup: CDR1 WSHSY, CDR2 SAAADI. With V trimmed by 4 bases and J by 4 bases, 3 bases remained unmatched. This CDR3 spans 14 amino acids. The CDR3 DNA reads TGCGCCAGCAGTGCTAGCGGGGGCGTAGAGACCCAGTACTTC. Protein sequence: CASSASGGVETQYF.

This clonotype was seen a few times. At one end, the junction sequence differs from germline, possibly due to a read error. The chain is built from TRBV7-9 and TRBJ2-7; the D gene is possibly TRBD1 (5 bases). The CDR3 sequence is 13 residues long. Germline CDR1 reads SEHNR; CDR2 reads FQNEAQ (reference sequence). This CDR3 is CASSQSGTYEQYF. CDR3 nucleotides: TGCGCCAGCAGCCAGTCAGGGACCTACGAGCAGTACTTC.

This clonotype came up once. No conserved phenylalanine or tryptophan is present at the end of the CDR3, so a read error is the likely explanation. The DNA is omitted, as the CDR3 cannot be located on it reliably, and the CDR3 follows TCRdb's listing. V is TRBV11-2 and J is TRBJ2-5; the table calls TRBD1, which could not be checked here. The CDR3 extends over 10 residues, inclusive of both ends. Germline V gene data show CDR1 as SGHAT and CDR2 as FQNNGV. This CDR3 is CASSLTGSNT.

A single count supports this clonotype. The V gene is TRBV15, the J gene TRBJ2-5; perhaps TRBD2 as D (6 bases). Germline V gene data show CDR1 as LNHNV and CDR2 as YYDKDF (reference sequence). V lost 3 bases and J lost 2, with 16 bases in between. CDR3 length equals 16 residues. CDR3 residues: CATSSVRAGTQETQYF. Here the CDR3 DNA reads TGTGCCACCAGCAGCGTCCGAGCGGGTACACAAGAGACCCAGTACTTC.

This clonotype was detected ten times or more. The chain links TRBV25-1 to TRBJ2-2; the D is unclear. This CDR3 comprises 15 residues. V was shortened by 4 bases and J by 3 bases, with 12 bases between the two germline ends. The germline V gene encodes CDR1 MGHDK and CDR2 SYGVNS. The CDR3 spells CASSGGFSDTGELFF. CDR3 DNA: TGTGCCAGCAGTGGGGGTTTTTCGGACACCGGGGAGCTGTTTTTT.

This clonotype was recorded at least ten times. The rearrangement joins TRBV12-3 or TRBV12-4 to TRBJ2-5; perhaps TRBD1 as D (5 bases). The CDR3 length is 13 residues. The V end lost 5 bases, the J end lost 9 bases, and 16 bases lay between the germline ends. DNA of the CDR3: TGTGCCAGCAGTCTGTCCAGGGAATCGTCCCAGTACTTC. Amino acid sequence: CASSLSRESSQYF.

This clonotype was seen a few times. The chain has TRBV6-5 and TRBJ1-1; D is perhaps TRBD1 (6 bases). CDR3 length: 13 residues. The germline V gene has CDR1 MNHEY and CDR2 SVGAGI. V lost 11 bases to trimming and J lost 7 bases, with 20 bases between them. In DNA form, the CDR3 reads TGTGCCGTTCGGCGGGGGGCGCGGGATGAAGCTTTCTTT. Its protein is CAVRRGARDEAFF.

This clonotype has more than one count but fewer than ten. J is TRBJ2-3 and V is TRBV7-6, with no clear D. The CDR3 length is 15 residues. Germline V CDR1 and CDR2: SGHVS, FNYEAQ. V was cut by 1 base and J by 1 base, with 9 bases left in between. The CDR3 sequence: CASSLGPFGTDTQYF. In DNA, the CDR3 is TGTGCCAGCAGCTTAGGACCATTTGGCACAGATACGCAGTATTTT.

V and J are TRBV3-1 and TRBJ1-1, with 7 bases lining up with TRBD1. J lost 0 bases, V lost 1 base, and 2 bases had no gene match. Looked up from germline, CDR1 is LGHDT and CDR2 is YNNKEL (reference sequence). CDR3 length equals 15 residues. The CDR3 sequence is CASSQVGGLNTEAFF. DNA of the CDR3: TGTGCCAGCAGCCAAGTAGGGGGCCTGAACACTGAAGCTTTCTTT.

This rearrangement joins TRBV12-3 or TRBV12-4 to TRBJ1-4, with TRBD1 as a possible D gene (6 bases). Trimming shortened V by 6 bases and J by 2 bases, and 10 bases separated the two germline ends. The CDR3 is made up of 14 amino acids. CDR3 residues: CASSYTGTNEKLFF. The DNA of the CDR3 is TGTGCCAGCAGCTATACAGGGACTAATGAAAAACTGTTTTTT.

V usage is TRBV25-1 and J usage is TRBJ1-6; D unclear. V shed 2 bases and J shed 9 bases, with 8 bases lying between them. In germline, CDR1 is MGHDK, CDR2 SYGVNS. The CDR3 length is 13 residues. For the CDR3, the DNA is TGTGCCAGCAGTGAAGCGTTGAGTTCACCCCTCCACTTT. Translating it yields CASSEALSSPLHF. The full variable domain, in which reference TRBV25-1 and TRBJ1-6 provide the parts outside the CDR3, is EADIYQTPRYLVIGTGKKITLECSQTMGHDKMYWYQQDPGMELHLIHYSYGVNSTEKGDLSSESTVSRIRTEHFPLTLESARPSHTSQYLCASSEALSSPLHFGNGTRLTVT.

Regarding this clonotype: A clone one base away is much larger, so this may be a read error. Likely a read error: the CDR3 ends without its conserved phenylalanine or tryptophan. The chain uses TRBV24-1 and TRBJ1-5; D not resolved. The germline CDR1 and CDR2 sequences are KGHDR and SFDVKD. CDR3 length equals 15 residues. Trimming took 11 bases from V and 0 from J, leaving 16 bases between them. CDR3 nucleotide sequence: TGTGCCAGCAGCTTACGGCGGGATAGCAATCAGCCCCAGCATCTT. This gives the protein CASSLRRDSNQPQHL.

This clonotype came up once. A much more abundant neighbour one base away suggests this may be a read error. This chain joins TRBV2 and TRBJ2-7; D unclear. The germline CDR1 and CDR2 sequences are SNHLY and FYNNEI. This CDR3 is built from 13 residues. The CDR3 region is CAGSEALRVEQYF. In nucleotides, the CDR3 is TGTGCCGGCAGTGAAGCGCTTCGGGTCGAGCAGTACTTC.

The chain has TRBV12-3 or TRBV12-4 and TRBJ1-4; D is unclear. V was shortened by 3 bases and J by 2 bases, with 13 bases between the two germline ends. The CDR3 loop spans 16 amino acids. Here the CDR3 reads CASSFEGFETNEKLFF. The DNA for the CDR3 is TGTGCCAGCAGTTTTGAGGGATTCGAGACTAATGAAAAACTGTTTTTT.

The chain is built from TRBV25-1 and TRBJ2-7; 8 bases fit TRBD1. The J call may be incorrect, as the DNA end agrees better with TRBJ2-5. The CDR3 sequence is 15 residues long. Germline CDR1 is MGHDK and CDR2 is SYGVNS. The CDR3 here is CASLATGASVETQYF. In nucleotides, the CDR3 is TGTGCCAGCTTAGCGACAGGGGCGAGTGTGGAGACCCAGTACTTC.

The V call is TRBV7-2, the J call TRBJ2-7; D not resolved. The CDR3 contains 17 residues. The V gene's germline CDR1 is SGHTA and CDR2 FQGNSA. V shed 0 bases and J shed 1 base, with 16 bases lying between them. CDR3 nucleotides: TGTGCCAGCAGCTTAGCGGTTCGGACGTCCGAATCCTACGAGCAGTACTTC. It encodes CASSLAVRTSESYEQYF.

In its sample, this clonotype was seen many times. The chain couples TRBV14 to TRBJ2-7, with TRBD2 matching 10 bases. CDR1 and CDR2 from the germline V gene are SGHDN and FVKESK. After removal of 1 base from V and 7 bases from J, the junction contained 7 bases not matched to a gene. The CDR3 contains 15 residues. The CDR3 nucleotides are TGTGCCAGCAGCCAAGTAAGCGGGAGGGCCGAGGAGCAGTACTTC. This encodes CASSQVSGRAEEQYF.

This chain links TRBV10-3 with TRBJ2-7, with TRBD2 identical over 8 bases. The end of the DNA aligns better with TRBJ2-1, so the J call may be wrong. The CDR3 loop spans 14 amino acids. The germline gives CDR1 ENHRY, CDR2 SYGVKD. The CDR3 reads CAISEGLAVNEQFF. DNA of the CDR3: TGTGCCATCAGTGAGGGACTAGCCGTAAATGAGCAGTTCTTC.

The J gene is TRBJ1-2, the V gene TRBV29-1, with a weak D call TRBD1 (6 bases). Germline values: CDR1 SQVTM, CDR2 ANQGSEA. The germline V and J ends were trimmed by 2 bases and 12 bases, with 19 bases remaining between them. The CDR3 sequence is 13 residues long. The chain's CDR3 is CSVERGDGGGHTF. The CDR3 DNA is TGCAGCGTTGAAAGGGGGGACGGGGGAGGCCACACCTTC.

This chain connects TRBV12-5 to TRBJ2-5; D unresolved. Germline V gives CDR1 LGHNT, CDR2 FRNRAP. The CDR3 covers 13 residues. Trimming took off 6 bases at V and 5 bases at J, with 13 bases between the two ends. In nucleotides, the CDR3 is TGTGCTAGTGGGATCACAAACCCGGAGACCCAGTACTTC. It translates to CASGITNPETQYF.

The V gene is TRBV5-4, the J gene TRBJ1-3; perhaps TRBD1 as D (5 bases). CDR1 SGHNT and CDR2 YYREEE come from the germline V gene (reference sequence). Trimming took 1 base from V and 0 from J, leaving 14 bases between them. The CDR3 contains 17 residues. This CDR3 reads CASSLKGTYYSGNTIYF. The CDR3 DNA follows: TGTGCCAGCAGCTTGAAGGGGACCTACTACTCTGGAAACACCATATATTTT.

The J gene is TRBJ2-2, the V gene TRBV25-1, with a possible D match to TRBD2 (7 bases). The CDR3 consists of 16 residues. Looked up from germline, CDR1 is MGHDK and CDR2 is SYGVNS. V was cut by 8 bases and J by 2 bases, with 18 bases left in between. This CDR3 reads CASGIGGGLNTGELFF. The CDR3 DNA follows: TGTGCCAGCGGCATTGGGGGGGGGCTAAACACCGGGGAGCTGTTTTTT. Full variable domain (rest looked up from reference TRBV25-1 and TRBJ2-2): EADIYQTPRYLVIGTGKKITLECSQTMGHDKMYWYQQDPGMELHLIHYSYGVNSTEKGDLSSESTVSRIRTEHFPLTLESARPSHTSQYLCASGIGGGLNTGELFFGEGSRLTVL.

The rearrangement joins TRBV2 to TRBJ2-5, with 14 bases lining up with TRBD2. Trimming at V came to 5 bases and at J to 0 bases, leaving 11 bases not matched to a gene. Germline values: CDR1 SNHLY, CDR2 FYNNEI. CDR3 size: 19 residues. The CDR3 bases are TGTGCCAGCAGTTATACCGGGACTAGCGGGGGTCCGTACCAAGAGACCCAGTACTTC. The encoded protein is CASSYTGTSGGPYQETQYF. Based on the CDR3 plus reference TRBV2 and TRBJ2-5, the full variable domain is EPEVTQTPSHQVTQMGQEVILRCVPISNHLYFYWYRQILGQKVEFLVSFYNNEISEKSEIFDDQFSVERPDGSNFTLKIRSTKLEDSAMYFCASSYTGTSGGPYQETQYFGPGTRLLVL.

This clonotype was recorded a few times. The chain combines TRBV20-1 with TRBJ2-7, with 10 bases matching TRBD2. With V trimmed by 0 bases and J by 6 bases, 8 bases remained unmatched. CDR1 is DFQATT, CDR2 SNEGSKA, per germline (reference sequence). CDR3 size: 15 residues. The CDR3 bases are TGCAGTGCTAGAGATCGGAGCGGGAGGGCGGGCGAGCAGTACTTC. Its protein is CSARDRSGRAGEQYF.